This T cell receptor beta chain was captured by sequencing in a study of cytomegalovirus exposure and HLA in healthy donors. Germline-derived CDR1 and CDR2 are LNHDA and SQIVND (reference sequence). V dropped 1 base and J dropped 7 bases, with 5 bases sitting between them. The CDR3 sequence is 12 residues long. In regard to this clone: Its antigen is unidentified.

Study-wide results and limits: Researchers counted about 150 TCR beta chains as cytomegalovirus-associated. It was likely that a cluster of highly shared sequence variants was a sequencing artifact.

Vbeta (60) and Jbeta (13) primers were used in the PCR. Produced via immunoSEQ multiplex PCR; TCRdb's table is partial and in-frame only. The repertoire holds approximately 220,000 clones, with 75% as singletons. Specimen: PBMCs. The clonotype was recovered from a young woman in good health and CMV-seronegative. The chain is built from TRBV19 and TRBJ1-5; no clear D gene. The DNA of the CDR3 is TGTGCCAGTAGTATAGCTAGGCAGCCCCAGCATTTT. Protein product: CASSIARQPQHF.